This T cell receptor (beta chain) was sequenced in a study of blood T cell repertoires in COVID-19 (dated by TCRdb to about 2020). Broadly, across the study: Samples covering the acute and convalescent phases of COVID-19 were provided by collaborators in the United States, Italy and Spain. The samples were drawn from the first 160 participants of the ongoing ImmuneRACE study and from more than 1,000 subjects provided by 6 global collaborators. The prospective study material was composed of cDNA or gDNA derived from T cells, B-cell-depleted T cells, or PBMCs. A de-identified subject ID, COVID-19 status, age in years and sex were almost always included in the sample metadata. Where HLA class I and class II types were available, the types were taken from metadata supplied by the sample provider, not from assay-based typing. The repertoires were released in a freely available public database meant as a resource for research on the immune response to SARS-CoV-2. Subjects who had been exposed to COVID-19, were actively infected with it, or had recovered from it provided the deeply sampled blood TCRbeta repertoires that made up the dataset.

TCRbeta CDR3 regions were amplified from genomic DNA using the immunoSEQ Assay, a bias-controlled multiplex PCR. As for the authors' bioinformatics: Nucleated cell counts per sample were estimated from amplification of reference gene primers within the assay. To quantify the absolute abundance of each unique TCRbeta CDR3 rearrangement, sequence reads were collapsed and filtered. For each sample, productive Simpson clonality was calculated by taking the square root of Simpson's diversity index across productive rearrangements. The clones in this table, taken by TCRdb from immuneACCESS, are in-frame only. Not every clone is retained; where verified, under half of the shortfall comes from an unresolved V gene, and the cause of the rest is unknown. V, J and clone size are taken as reported in that table, and D and trimming were inferred from the DNA itself. The table for this sample lists around 78,000 clones; 80% to 90% of them were counted only once. The biggest ten clones account for 25% to 30% of the sample.

The collaborating institutions used their own protocols to collect whole blood in K2EDTA tubes. For TCRbeta analysis, collaborator samples were shipped as frozen whole blood, as isolated PBMCs, or as DNA extracted from either sample type. Turning to this clone: What antigen it recognizes has not been identified. No quality values exist for individual bases; no much larger clone is one base distant.

The CDR3 runs 18 amino acids, cysteine and phenylalanine included. Just the 54-base CDR3 DNA is kept, in frame starting at base 1. Compared with germline, V lacks 0 bases and J lacks 2 bases; bases without a gene match: 10. The CDR1 and CDR2 encoded by the germline V gene (reference sequence) are LNHDA and SQIVND. Overall results and qualifications from the work: The amount of clinical and demographic metadata varied by source and participant and was provided uncurated.

Sequenced: peripheral blood. This clonotype was sampled from a man aged 50-59 years with active or convalescent COVID-19. The V and J segments used are TRBV19 and TRBJ1-5; 7 middle bases align to TRBD1. The CDR3 has the sequence CASSIEMPGGTGNQPQHF. The nucleotides are TGTGCCAGTAGTATAGAAATGCCAGGGGGAACAGGCAATCAGCCCCAGCATTTT.